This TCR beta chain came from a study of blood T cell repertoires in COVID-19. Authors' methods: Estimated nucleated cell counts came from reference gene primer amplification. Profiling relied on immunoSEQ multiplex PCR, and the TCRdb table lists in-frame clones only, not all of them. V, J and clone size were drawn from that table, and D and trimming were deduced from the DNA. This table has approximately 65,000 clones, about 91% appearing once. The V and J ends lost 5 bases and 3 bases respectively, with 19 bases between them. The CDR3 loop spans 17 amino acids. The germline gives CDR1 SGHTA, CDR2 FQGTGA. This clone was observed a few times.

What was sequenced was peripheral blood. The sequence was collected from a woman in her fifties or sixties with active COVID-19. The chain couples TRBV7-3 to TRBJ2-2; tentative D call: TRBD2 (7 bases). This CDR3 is CASSRGGGLIDTGELFF. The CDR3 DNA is TGTGCCAGCAGCAGAGGGGGAGGGTTGATAGACACCGGGGAGCTGTTTTTT.